This is a list of T cell receptor beta chains from one sample in a study of spatial heterogeneity in lung cancer. One entry per CDR3 protein results from TCRdb running MiXCR on the 5' RACE reads. The sample carries about 120,000 distinct CDR3 sequences, less than 15% recorded once. This material consisted of PBMCs, taken at follow-up. Receptor source: a male donor with early-stage non-small cell lung cancer. Each CDR3 is given with its conserved first and last residue. D genes are given only for firm matches. Some rows mark clone size as missing; the rest say once, few, many or name a class of expanded clone.

v_call: TRBV7-9; j_call: TRBJ1-5; d_call: .; clone_size: few; cdr3_nt: TGTGCCAGCAGTGCACAGGGAAATGGTAATCAGCCCCAGCATTTT; cdr3_aa: CASSAQGNGNQPQHF
v_call: TRBV7-9; j_call: TRBJ2-6; d_call: .; clone_size: .; cdr3_nt: TGTGCCAGCTCAGGGGCCAACGTCCTGACTTTC; cdr3_aa: CASSGANVLTF
v_call: TRBV6-1; j_call: TRBJ2-4; d_call: TRBD1; clone_size: many; cdr3_nt: TGTGCCAGCAGAAGGACAGGGGGGAAAAACATTCAGTACTTC; cdr3_aa: CASRRTGGKNIQYF
v_call: TRBV28; j_call: TRBJ1-6; d_call: .; clone_size: .; cdr3_nt: TGTGCCAGCAGTTTACCATACCCCAGGGGCTCACCCCTCCACTTT; cdr3_aa: CASSLPYPRGSPLHF
v_call: TRBV20-1; j_call: TRBJ2-1; d_call: TRBD2; clone_size: .; cdr3_nt: TGCAGTGCTACCCCGGGGGGGCGTAATGAGCAGTTCTTC; cdr3_aa: CSATPGGRNEQFF
v_call: TRBV29-1; j_call: TRBJ1-2; d_call: .; clone_size: many; cdr3_nt: TGCAGCGTTGATAGCACGCCGTATGGCTACACCTTC; cdr3_aa: CSVDSTPYGYTF
v_call: TRBV28; j_call: TRBJ1-1; d_call: TRBD1; clone_size: many; cdr3_nt: TGTGCCAGCAGTTTGCCGTCGACAGGGCGGAGCACTGAAGCTTTCTTT; cdr3_aa: CASSLPSTGRSTEAFF
v_call: TRBV18; j_call: TRBJ1-1; d_call: .; clone_size: .; cdr3_nt: TGTGCCAGCTCAACCAGGGACACGGCTGGTGAAGCTTTCTTT; cdr3_aa: CASSTRDTAGEAFF
v_call: TRBV6-5; j_call: TRBJ1-5; d_call: .; clone_size: many; cdr3_nt: TGTGCCAGCAGTTACGCCCCGGGTCAGCCCCAGCATTTT; cdr3_aa: CASSYAPGQPQHF
v_call: TRBV7-8; j_call: TRBJ2-7; d_call: TRBD1; clone_size: many; cdr3_nt: TGTGCCAGCAGCTTAGCGAACAGGGGGTTCCCCTACGAGCAGTACTTC; cdr3_aa: CASSLANRGFPYEQYF
v_call: TRBV19; j_call: TRBJ2-2; d_call: .; clone_size: few; cdr3_nt: TGTGCCAGCAGGGGACTGTTGAACACCGGGGAGCTGTTTTTT; cdr3_aa: CASRGLLNTGELFF
v_call: TRBV6-1; j_call: TRBJ2-7; d_call: TRBD2; clone_size: .; cdr3_nt: TGTGCCAGCAGTGAACCCTCTAGCGGGGGGTCCTACGAGCAGTACTTC; cdr3_aa: CASSEPSSGGSYEQYF
v_call: TRBV5-6; j_call: TRBJ2-2; d_call: .; clone_size: few; cdr3_nt: TGTGCCAGCAGCTTCGCCGGGACTGGGAACACCGGGGAGCTGTTTTTT; cdr3_aa: CASSFAGTGNTGELFF
v_call: TRBV11-2; j_call: TRBJ2-3; d_call: .; clone_size: .; cdr3_nt: TGTGCCAGCCGGGCCTGGGCAGGGATGGCAGATACGCAGTATTTT; cdr3_aa: CASRAWAGMADTQYF
v_call: TRBV5-1; j_call: TRBJ1-4; d_call: .; clone_size: .; cdr3_nt: TGCGCCAGCAGCCATGTGAACCAGGGTGAAAAACTGTTTTTT; cdr3_aa: CASSHVNQGEKLFF
v_call: TRBV28; j_call: TRBJ1-6; d_call: TRBD1; clone_size: .; cdr3_nt: TGTGCCAGCGTACAGGGGGCTCGAGGTTCACCCCTCCACTTT; cdr3_aa: CASVQGARGSPLHF
v_call: TRBV5-6; j_call: TRBJ1-5; d_call: .; clone_size: .; cdr3_nt: TGTGCCAGCAGCTCGGGACTCAACAATCAGCCCCAGCATTTT; cdr3_aa: CASSSGLNNQPQHF
v_call: TRBV25-1; j_call: TRBJ1-6; d_call: .; clone_size: many; cdr3_nt: TGTGCCAGCCAAAACTGGGGCACCTATAATTCACCCCTCCACTTT; cdr3_aa: CASQNWGTYNSPLHF